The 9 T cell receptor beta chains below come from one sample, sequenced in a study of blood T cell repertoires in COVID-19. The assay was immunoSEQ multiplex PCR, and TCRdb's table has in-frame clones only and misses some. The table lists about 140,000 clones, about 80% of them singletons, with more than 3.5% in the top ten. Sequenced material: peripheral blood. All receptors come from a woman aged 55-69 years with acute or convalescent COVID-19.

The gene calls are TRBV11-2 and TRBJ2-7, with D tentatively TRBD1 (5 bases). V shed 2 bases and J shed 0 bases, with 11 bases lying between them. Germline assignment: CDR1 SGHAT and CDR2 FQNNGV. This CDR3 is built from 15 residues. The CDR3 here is CASSLTGRVSYEQYF. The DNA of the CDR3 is TGTGCCAGCAGCTTAACCGGCAGGGTCTCCTACGAGCAGTACTTC.

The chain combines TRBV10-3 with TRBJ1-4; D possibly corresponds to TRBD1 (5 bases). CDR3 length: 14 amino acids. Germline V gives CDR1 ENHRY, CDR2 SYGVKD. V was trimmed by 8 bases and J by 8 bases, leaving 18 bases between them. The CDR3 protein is CAIGGDGTDEKLFF. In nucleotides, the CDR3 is TGTGCCATCGGGGGGGACGGGACCGACGAAAAACTGTTTTTT.

The chain's CDR3 is CASSLPGRNEKLFF. The DNA for the CDR3 is TGCGCCAGCAGCTTACCAGGGCGAAATGAAAAACTGTTTTTT. The chain carries TRBV5-1 and TRBJ1-4; tentative D call: TRBD1 (5 bases). The V and J ends lost 2 bases and 5 bases respectively, with 10 bases between them. CDR1 and CDR2 (germline): SGHRS, YFSETQ. CDR3 length equals 14 residues.

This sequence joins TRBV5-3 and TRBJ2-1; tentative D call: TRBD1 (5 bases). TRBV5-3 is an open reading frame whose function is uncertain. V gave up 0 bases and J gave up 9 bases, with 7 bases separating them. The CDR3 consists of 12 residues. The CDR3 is CARSLEDSEQFF. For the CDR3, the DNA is TGTGCCAGAAGCTTGGAAGACAGTGAGCAGTTCTTC.

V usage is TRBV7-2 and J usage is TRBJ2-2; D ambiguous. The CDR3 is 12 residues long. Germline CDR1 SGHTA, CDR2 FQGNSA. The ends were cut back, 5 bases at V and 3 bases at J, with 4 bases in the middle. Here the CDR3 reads CASSPYTGELFF. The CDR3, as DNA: TGTGCCAGCAGCCCATACACCGGGGAGCTGTTTTTT.

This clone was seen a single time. This chain's CDR3 is CATSRGVAGGDNEQFF. The CDR3 region has the DNA TGTGCCACCAGCAGGGGCGTGGCGGGAGGGGACAATGAGCAGTTCTTC. The rearrangement uses TRBV15 and TRBJ2-1, with 9 bases that match TRBD2. The germline CDR1 and CDR2 sequences are LNHNV and YYDKDF (reference sequence). V trimming: 3 bases; J trimming: 5 bases; junction bases outside the gene matches: 8. This CDR3 spans 16 amino acids.

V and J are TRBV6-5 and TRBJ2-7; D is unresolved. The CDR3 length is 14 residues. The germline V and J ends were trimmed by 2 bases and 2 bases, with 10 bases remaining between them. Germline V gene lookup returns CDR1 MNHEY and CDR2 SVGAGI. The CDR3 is CASSYMAEAYEQYF. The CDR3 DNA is TGTGCCAGCAGTTACATGGCAGAAGCCTACGAGCAGTACTTC.

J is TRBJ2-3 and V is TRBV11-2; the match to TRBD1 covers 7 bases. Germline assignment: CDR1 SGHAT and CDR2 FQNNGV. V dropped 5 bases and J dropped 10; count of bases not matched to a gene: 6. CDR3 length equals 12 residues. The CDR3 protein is CASSADREAQYF. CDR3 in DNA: TGTGCCAGCAGCGCAGACAGGGAAGCGCAGTATTTT.

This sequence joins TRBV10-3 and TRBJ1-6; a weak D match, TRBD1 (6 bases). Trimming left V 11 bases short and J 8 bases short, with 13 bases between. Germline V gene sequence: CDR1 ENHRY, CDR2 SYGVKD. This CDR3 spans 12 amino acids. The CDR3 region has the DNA TGTGCCGTACAGGGATGGGATTCACCCCTCCACTTT. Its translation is CAVQGWDSPLHF.